The clone carrying this TCR beta chain was seen a single time. Authors' data handling: How many nucleated cells were present was estimated from reference gene primer amplification. TCRdb keeps only in-frame clones here, not all; method: immunoSEQ multiplex PCR. Clone size and the V and J calls come from that table; the DNA yielded D and trimming. The profile covers more than 35,000 clones, with roughly nine tenths appearing a single time and around 16% taken by the ten largest. Trimming left V 6 bases short and J 5 bases short, with 17 bases between. CDR1 and CDR2 (germline): MDHEN, SYDVKM. The CDR3 is made up of 15 amino acids. These data originate in a study of blood T cell repertoires in COVID-19. Study as a whole: From the United States, Italy and Spain came samples of acute and convalescent COVID-19.

This rearrangement joins TRBV28 to TRBJ1-5, with D maybe TRBD1 (5 bases). Source material: peripheral blood. The clonotype was recovered from a woman under 40 in a cohort sampled during active COVID-19. The chain's CDR3 is CASSLPGLLYQPQHF. The CDR3 nucleotides are TGTGCCAGCAGCCTACCGGGACTTCTCTATCAGCCCCAGCATTTT. The full variable domain, with the rest looked up from reference TRBV28 and TRBJ1-5, is DVKVTQSSRYLVKRTGEKVFLECVQDMDHENMFWYRQDPGLGLRLIYFSYDVKMKEKGDIPEGYSVSREKKERFSLILESASTNQTSMYLCASSLPGLLYQPQHFGDGTRLSIL.